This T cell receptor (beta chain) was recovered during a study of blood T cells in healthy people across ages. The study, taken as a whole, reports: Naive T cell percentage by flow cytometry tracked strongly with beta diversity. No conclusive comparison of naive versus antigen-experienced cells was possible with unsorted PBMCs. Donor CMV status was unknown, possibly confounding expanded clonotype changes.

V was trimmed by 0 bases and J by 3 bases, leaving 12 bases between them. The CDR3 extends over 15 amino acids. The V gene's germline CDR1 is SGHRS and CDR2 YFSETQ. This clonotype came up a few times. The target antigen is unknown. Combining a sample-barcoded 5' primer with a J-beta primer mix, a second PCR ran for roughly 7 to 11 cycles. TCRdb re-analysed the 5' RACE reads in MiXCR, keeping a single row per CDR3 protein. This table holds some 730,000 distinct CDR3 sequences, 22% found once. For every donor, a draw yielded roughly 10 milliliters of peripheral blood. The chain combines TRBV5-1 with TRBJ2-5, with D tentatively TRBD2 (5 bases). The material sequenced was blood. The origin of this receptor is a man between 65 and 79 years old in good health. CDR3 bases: TGCGCCAGCAGCTTGGGATTACTAGGCAAAGAGACCCAGTACTTC. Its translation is CASSLGLLGKETQYF.